The 23 T cell receptor beta chains below were found in one sample sequenced in a study of identical twins. TCRdb reprocessed the 5' RACE reads via MiXCR and lists one record per CDR3 protein. The table has just over 450,000 distinct CDR3 sequences, 12% to 15% seen once. This sample was shared with a second study, whose subject was yellow fever vaccine responses in identical twins.

The material sequenced was CD4+ T cells sorted from blood. Source of these receptors: a woman aged 18 to 35 in good health.

This sequence joins TRBV7-9 and TRBJ2-5; 10 bases align to TRBD2. The CDR3 covers 14 residues. Germline V lookup: CDR1 SEHNR, CDR2 FQNEAQ (reference sequence). J was trimmed by 5 bases and V by 7 bases; bases with no gene match: 7. The CDR3 spells CASTISGGKETQYF. In nucleotides, the CDR3 is TGTGCCAGCACCATTAGCGGGGGGAAGGAGACCCAGTACTTC.

This chain joins TRBV11-1 and TRBJ2-7; D may be TRBD2 (5 bases). The germline V and J ends were trimmed by 4 bases and 5 bases, with 18 bases remaining between them. CDR3 length: 15 residues. CDR1 is SGHAT, CDR2 FQDESV, per germline (reference sequence). The DNA of the CDR3 is TGTGCCAGCAGCTCAAGCTTGGAGCGGTCCCACGAGCAGTACTTC. This translates into CASSSSLERSHEQYF.

In this sample, this clonotype turned up many times. The chain employs TRBV7-6 and TRBJ1-2, with a tentative D call TRBD1 (6 bases). Germline values: CDR1 SGHVS, CDR2 FNYEAQ. This CDR3 comprises 13 residues. V was trimmed by 5 bases and J by 5 bases, leaving 12 bases between them. CDR3 region: CASSVMTGYGYTF. CDR3 in DNA: TGTGCCAGCAGCGTGATGACAGGATATGGCTACACCTTC.

Details on this clonotype: This may be a read error, as it is one base from a much larger clone. This rearrangement joins TRBV9 to TRBJ2-1; 10 nucleotides match TRBD2. CDR1 and CDR2 (germline): SGDLS, YYNGEE. This CDR3 region has 15 residues. Here the CDR3 reads CTSSGGGRQGNEQFF. As DNA, the CDR3 is TGTACCAGCAGCGGGGGGGGGCGGCAGGGCAATGAGCAGTTCTTC.

This clonotype was counted a single time. The chain recombines TRBV5-5 with TRBJ2-1; 8 bases are a match to TRBD2. From germline, CDR1 is SGHKS and CDR2 YYEKEE (reference sequence). The J segment lost 8 bases and the V segment lost 0 bases, leaving 13 bases of the junction unmatched. The CDR3 has 17 residues. CDR3 sequence reads: CASSLDLGASGGYEQFF. The CDR3 nucleotides read TGTGCCAGCAGCTTGGATCTCGGGGCCAGCGGGGGCTATGAGCAGTTCTTC.

The rearrangement uses TRBV6-5 and TRBJ2-1; 9 positions match TRBD2. The CDR3 extends over 15 amino acids. From germline, CDR1 is MNHEY and CDR2 SVGAGI. Unmatched junction bases numbered 9, after V lost 6 bases and J lost 6 bases. CDR3 bases: TGTGCCAGCAGCTTACTAGCGGGTCTCCTCAATGAGCAGTTCTTC. Translation gives CASSLLAGLLNEQFF.

This clonotype turned up a few times. The chain joins TRBV28 to TRBJ2-5; D is unclear. CDR3 size: 15 residues. Trimming cost V 2 bases and J 3 bases, with 13 bases left between them. Germline V CDR1 and CDR2: MDHEN, SYDVKM. CDR3 sequence (DNA): TGTGCCAGCAGTTTAAATCTGGGCACGGAAGAGACCCAGTACTTC. Translation: CASSLNLGTEETQYF.

The rearrangement links TRBV6-2 or TRBV6-3 to TRBJ2-4; TRBD2 aligns across 13 bases. V gave up 0 bases and J gave up 5 bases; unmatched junction bases: 4. There are 17 residues in the CDR3. Germline values: CDR1 MNHEY, CDR2 SVGEGT. The CDR3 spells CASSYSTTSGGENIQYF. The CDR3 DNA reads as TGTGCCAGCAGTTACTCGACTACTAGCGGGGGGGAAAACATTCAGTACTTC.

The chain has TRBV7-9 and TRBJ2-2; D unclear. The V end lost 3 bases, the J end lost 4 bases, and 12 bases lay between the germline ends. This CDR3 has 15 amino acids. Looked up from germline, CDR1 is SEHNR and CDR2 is FQNEAQ (reference sequence). The CDR3 loop reads CASSFGTVGTGELFF. The DNA for the CDR3 is TGTGCCAGCAGCTTTGGAACAGTGGGCACCGGGGAGCTGTTTTTT.

V gene TRBV6-1 combines with J gene TRBJ2-5; the match to TRBD1 covers 9 bases. V gave up 6 bases and J gave up 5 bases; unmatched junction bases: 7. There are 14 residues in the CDR3. Germline CDR1 MNHNS, CDR2 SASEGT. CDR3 region: CASRTTGGKETQYF. The CDR3 DNA sequence: TGTGCCAGCAGAACCACAGGGGGCAAGGAGACCCAGTACTTC.

This chain links TRBV10-3 with TRBJ2-1, with 9 bases fitting TRBD1. J gave up 3 bases and V 5 bases, and 5 bases lay outside the gene matches. Germline assignment: CDR1 ENHRY and CDR2 SYGVKD. The CDR3 is made up of 15 amino acids. The CDR3 nucleotides are TGTGCCATCAGTCCCGGGACAGGGAACTACAATGAGCAGTTCTTC. This codes for CAISPGTGNYNEQFF.

This clonotype has just a few counts. The chain carries TRBV29-1 and TRBJ2-3; 9 bases match TRBD2. CDR1 SQVTM and CDR2 ANQGSEA come from the germline V gene. This CDR3 contains 14 residues. The trim removed 2 bases at V and 6 bases at J, leaving 6 bases unmatched. This chain's CDR3 is CSVELAGKGDTQYF. In nucleotides, the CDR3 is TGCAGCGTTGAACTAGCGGGGAAAGGGGATACGCAGTATTTT.

This clonotype was observed a handful of times. J is TRBJ2-1 and V is TRBV20-1; D is unclear. The CDR3 consists of 16 residues. Per the germline V gene, CDR1 is DFQATT and CDR2 is SNEGSKA (reference sequence). V lost 0 bases, J lost 6 bases, and 18 bases lay in between. CDR3 nucleotides: TGCAGTGCTAGAGATTGGCAGCCCTCGATCCGCAATGAGCAGTTCTTC. This encodes CSARDWQPSIRNEQFF.

This clonotype has only a few counts. This chain uses TRBV5-4 with TRBJ2-1; TRBD2 matches 12 bases. Germline CDR1 is SGHNT and CDR2 is YYREEE (reference sequence). Losses at the gene ends were 1 base for V and 7 bases for J; bases not matched to a gene: 15. CDR3 length: 19 residues. CDR3 region: CASSLLGTSGFIGLNEQFF. CDR3 nucleotides: TGTGCCAGCAGCTTGTTAGGGACTAGCGGGTTCATAGGTTTGAATGAGCAGTTCTTC.

This clonotype showed up just a few times. V usage is TRBV29-1 and J usage is TRBJ1-2, with D maybe TRBD1 (6 bases). The CDR3 length is 12 residues. The V gene lost 6 bases and the J gene lost 3 bases, with 11 bases spanning the gap. Germline V gene sequence: CDR1 SQVTM, CDR2 ANQGSEA. CDR3 nucleotides: TGCAGCGTCACCAGGGGCGACTATGGCTACACCTTC. Translated, it gives CSVTRGDYGYTF.

The chain joins TRBV2 to TRBJ2-2; the D gene is possibly TRBD2 (6 bases). Trimming cost V 8 bases and J 0 bases, with 7 bases left between them. Per germline, CDR1 SNHLY and CDR2 FYNNEI. The CDR3 sequence is 13 residues long. The CDR3 spells CASGGANTGELFF. CDR3 DNA: TGTGCCAGCGGCGGGGCGAACACCGGGGAGCTGTTTTTT.

This clonotype was detected only a few times. The chain joins TRBV5-1 to TRBJ2-3, with D uncertain. V shed 3 bases and J shed 0 bases, with 14 bases lying between them. The CDR3 length is 16 residues. The germline V gene encodes CDR1 SGHRS and CDR2 YFSETQ. The CDR3 sequence is CASSSVGKPSTDTQYF. The CDR3 DNA is TGCGCCAGCAGCTCGGTAGGGAAGCCTAGCACAGATACGCAGTATTTT.

The chain couples TRBV7-9 to TRBJ1-2; D gene ambiguous. This CDR3 region has 13 residues. CDR1 SEHNR and CDR2 FQNEAQ come from the germline V gene (reference sequence). V was clipped by 4 bases and J by 7 bases, with 13 bases between them. The CDR3 sequence is CASSYEVRAGYTF. The CDR3 nucleotides read TGTGCCAGCAGCTATGAGGTTAGGGCTGGCTACACCTTC.

The chain has TRBV3-1 and TRBJ2-1; D remains ambiguous. Germline V CDR1 and CDR2: LGHDT, YNNKEL (reference sequence). This CDR3 region has 12 residues. V was clipped by 4 bases and J by 10 bases, with 11 bases between them. The DNA for the CDR3 is TGTGCCAGCAGCCGGGATGTGGGCGAGCAGTTCTTC. Encoded protein: CASSRDVGEQFF.

The genes are TRBV27 and TRBJ2-2; the D gene could be TRBD1 or TRBD2 (6 bases each). Germline V gene lookup returns CDR1 MNHEY and CDR2 SMNVEV (reference sequence). This CDR3 region has 14 residues. V was clipped by 6 bases and J by 12 bases, with 20 bases between them. The CDR3 DNA reads as TGTGCCAGCAGCTTCGGGGGCGGGGCAAAAAAGCTGTTTTTT. Amino acids: CASSFGGGAKKLFF.

For the CDR3, the DNA is TGTGCCATCAGTGACCAACTTAACACAGATACGCAGTATTTT. It translates to CAISDQLNTDTQYF. The gene calls are TRBV10-3 and TRBJ2-3; D is unclear. There are 14 residues in the CDR3. V was cut by 3 bases and J by 2 bases, with 9 bases left in between. Germline assignment: CDR1 ENHRY and CDR2 SYGVKD.

V gene TRBV27 combines with J gene TRBJ1-5; D uncertain. Trimming removed 4 bases at V and 6 bases at J, with 10 bases between. The CDR3 is made up of 13 amino acids. Germline CDR1 and CDR2: MNHEY and SMNVEV (reference sequence). The CDR3 region is CASSSRVSQPQHF. DNA of the CDR3: TGTGCCAGCAGTTCACGGGTCAGTCAGCCCCAGCATTTT.

The gene calls are TRBV27 and TRBJ2-2; D call uncertain. This CDR3 comprises 15 residues. V lost 1 base and J lost 4, with 10 bases in between. In germline, CDR1 is MNHEY, CDR2 SMNVEV (reference sequence). The DNA of the CDR3 is TGTGCCAGCAGTTTATTGGACCCAAGCACCGGGGAGCTGTTTTTT. Protein: CASSLLDPSTGELFF.